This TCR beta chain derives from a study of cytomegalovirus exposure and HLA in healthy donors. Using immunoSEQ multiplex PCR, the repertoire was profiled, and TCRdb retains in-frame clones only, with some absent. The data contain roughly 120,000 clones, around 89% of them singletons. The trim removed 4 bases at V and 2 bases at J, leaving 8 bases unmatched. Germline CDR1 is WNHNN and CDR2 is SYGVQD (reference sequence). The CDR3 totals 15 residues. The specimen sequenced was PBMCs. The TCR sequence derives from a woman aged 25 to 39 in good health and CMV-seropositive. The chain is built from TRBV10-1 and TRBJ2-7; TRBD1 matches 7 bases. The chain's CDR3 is CASSAGTVGPYEQYF. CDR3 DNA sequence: TGCGCCAGCAGTGCCGGGACAGTGGGGCCCTACGAGCAGTACTTC.